A single T cell receptor beta chain is shown here with its context. Data came from immunoSEQ multiplex PCR; TCRdb stores just in-frame clones and leaves some out. The data hold about 220,000 clones, with 82% observed a single time. This sample stems from a study of blood T cell repertoires in COVID-19. Study-level background: From T cells, B-cell-depleted T cells, or PBMCs came the material, which was cDNA or gDNA.

This CDR3 has 14 amino acids. Germline values: CDR1 SGHTA, CDR2 FQGTGA. The V end lost 7 bases, the J end lost 1 base, and 13 bases lay between the germline ends. Participant ages covered about 18 to 100 years across approximately 25 US areas. The sample comprised PBMCs or T cells enriched from blood (not recorded which). The TCR comes from a woman aged 55-69 years who had recovered from COVID-19. The genes are TRBV7-3 and TRBJ2-5; D might be TRBD1 (6 bases). The CDR3 DNA follows: TGTGCCAGCACCTTGGGACAAACCCAAGAGACCCAGTACTTC. It encodes CASTLGQTQETQYF.